These 3 T cell receptor beta chains were sequenced from one sample in a study of radiation and T cells in renal cell carcinoma. Specified time point: blood 2 weeks post-SBRT. This sample's treatment: 15 Gy SBRT to primary tumor, nephrectomy 4 weeks later. Here immunoSEQ multiplex PCR was the method, and the copy in TCRdb shows in-frame clones only, minus some. The sample shows roughly 130,000 clones, about 81% of them seen only once. The source was blood, collected from a patient whose treatment included radiotherapy and nephrectomy. Every receptor here comes from a woman in her fifties or sixties with renal cell carcinoma.

V usage is TRBV4-1 and J usage is TRBJ2-5, with D perhaps matching TRBD1 (5 bases). V lost 0 bases to trimming and J lost 5 bases, with 10 bases between them. Germline V gene sequence: CDR1 MGHRA, CDR2 YSYEKL. There are 14 residues in the CDR3. CDR3 DNA sequence: TGCGCCAGCAGCCAAGATGACAGTCTGGAGACCCAGTACTTC. It translates to CASSQDDSLETQYF.

The chain joins TRBV5-8 to TRBJ1-3, with a tentative D call TRBD1 (5 bases). Trimming stripped 3 bases from V and 5 bases from J, with 15 bases between. Germline CDR1 SGHTS, CDR2 YDEGEE. The CDR3 covers 15 residues. CDR3 in DNA: TGTGCCAGCAGCTGGAGCCCAGGGACCCGAAACACCATATATTTT. It is translated as CASSWSPGTRNTIYF.

The chain carries TRBV19 and TRBJ2-5; a weak D match, TRBD1 (5 bases). Germline V lookup: CDR1 LNHDA, CDR2 SQIVND (reference sequence). The CDR3 loop spans 12 amino acids. The V gene lost 10 bases and the J gene lost 5 bases, with 14 bases spanning the gap. The CDR3 region has the DNA TGTGCCACCGGCAGGGCTGGGGAGACCCAGTACTTC. It yields the protein CATGRAGETQYF.